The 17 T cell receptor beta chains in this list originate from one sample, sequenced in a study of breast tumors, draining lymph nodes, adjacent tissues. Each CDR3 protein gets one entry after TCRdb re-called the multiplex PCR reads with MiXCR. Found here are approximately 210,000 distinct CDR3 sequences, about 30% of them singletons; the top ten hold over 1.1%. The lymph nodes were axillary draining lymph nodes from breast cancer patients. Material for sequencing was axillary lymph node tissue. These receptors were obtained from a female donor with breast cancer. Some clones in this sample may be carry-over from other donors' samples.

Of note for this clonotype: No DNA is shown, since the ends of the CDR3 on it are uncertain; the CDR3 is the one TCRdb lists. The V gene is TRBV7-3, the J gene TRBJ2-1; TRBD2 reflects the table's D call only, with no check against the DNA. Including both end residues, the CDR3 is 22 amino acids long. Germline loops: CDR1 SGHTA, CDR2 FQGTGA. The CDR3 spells CASSFYICSARRGTSGYNEQFF.

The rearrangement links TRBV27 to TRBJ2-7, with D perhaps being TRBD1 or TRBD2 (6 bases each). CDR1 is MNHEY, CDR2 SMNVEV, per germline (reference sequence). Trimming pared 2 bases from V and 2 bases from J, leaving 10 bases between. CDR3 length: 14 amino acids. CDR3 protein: CASSLRGTAYEQYF. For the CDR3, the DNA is TGTGCCAGCAGTTTAAGGGGGACTGCCTACGAGCAGTACTTC.

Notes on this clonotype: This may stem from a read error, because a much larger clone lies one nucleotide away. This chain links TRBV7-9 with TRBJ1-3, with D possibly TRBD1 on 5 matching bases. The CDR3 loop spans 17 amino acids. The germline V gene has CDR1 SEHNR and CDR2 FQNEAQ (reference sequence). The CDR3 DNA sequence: TGTGCCAGCAGCTTAGAAAGGACAAGGGGAATTGGAAACCCCATATATTTT. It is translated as CASSLERTRGIGNPIYF.

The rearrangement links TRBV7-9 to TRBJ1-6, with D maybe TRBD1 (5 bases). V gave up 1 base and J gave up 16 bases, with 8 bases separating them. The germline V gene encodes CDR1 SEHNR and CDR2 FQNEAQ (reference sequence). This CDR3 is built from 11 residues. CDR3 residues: CASSLVGVLHF. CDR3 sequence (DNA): TGTGCCAGCAGCTTAGTGGGGGTACTCCACTTT.

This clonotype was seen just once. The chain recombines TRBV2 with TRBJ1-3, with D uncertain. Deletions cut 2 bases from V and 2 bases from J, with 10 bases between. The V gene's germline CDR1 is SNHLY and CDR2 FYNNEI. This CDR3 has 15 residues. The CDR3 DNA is TGTGCCAGCAGTGAATCATCGACTCCTGGAAACACCATATATTTT. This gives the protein CASSESSTPGNTIYF.

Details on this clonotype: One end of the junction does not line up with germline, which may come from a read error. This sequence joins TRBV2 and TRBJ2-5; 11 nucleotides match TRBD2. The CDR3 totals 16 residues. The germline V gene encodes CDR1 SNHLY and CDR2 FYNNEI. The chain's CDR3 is CAGSEAASGRRETQYF. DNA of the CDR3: TGTGCCGGCAGTGAGGCAGCTAGCGGGAGGAGGGAGACCCAGTACTTC.

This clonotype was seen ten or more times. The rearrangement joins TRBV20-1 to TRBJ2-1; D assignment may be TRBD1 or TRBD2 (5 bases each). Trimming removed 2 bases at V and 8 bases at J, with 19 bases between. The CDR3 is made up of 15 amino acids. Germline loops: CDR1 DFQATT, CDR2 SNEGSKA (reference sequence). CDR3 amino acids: CSARTGGGRGYEQFF. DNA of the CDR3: TGCAGTGCTAGAACAGGTGGTGGGAGAGGATATGAGCAGTTCTTC.

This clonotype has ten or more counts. The CDR3 region is CASSLGLATYEQYF. CDR3 sequence (DNA): TGTGCCAGCAGTTTAGGCCTGGCAACCTACGAGCAGTACTTC. The genes are TRBV27 and TRBJ2-7; D unresolved. Germline V CDR1 and CDR2: MNHEY, SMNVEV (reference sequence). Trimming shortened V by 2 bases and J by 2 bases, and 10 bases separated the two germline ends. This CDR3 contains 14 residues.

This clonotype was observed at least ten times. CDR3 sequence reads: CASSFRQGNEQFF. The CDR3 region has the DNA TGTGCCAGCAGTTTTCGACAGGGGAATGAGCAGTTCTTC. J is TRBJ2-1 and V is TRBV12-3 or TRBV12-4; TRBD1 agrees at 8 bases. V lost 3 bases to trimming and J lost 7 bases; unmatched junction nucleotides: 2. The length of the CDR3 is 13 residues.

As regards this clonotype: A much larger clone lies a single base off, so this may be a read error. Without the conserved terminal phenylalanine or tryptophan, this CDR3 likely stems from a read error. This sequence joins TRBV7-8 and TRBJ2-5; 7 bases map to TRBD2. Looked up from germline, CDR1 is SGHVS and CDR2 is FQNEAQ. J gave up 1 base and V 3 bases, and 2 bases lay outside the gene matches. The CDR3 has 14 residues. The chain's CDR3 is CASSFPSGQETQYL. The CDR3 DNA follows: TGTGCCAGCAGCTTCCCTAGCGGCCAAGAGACCCAGTACCTC.

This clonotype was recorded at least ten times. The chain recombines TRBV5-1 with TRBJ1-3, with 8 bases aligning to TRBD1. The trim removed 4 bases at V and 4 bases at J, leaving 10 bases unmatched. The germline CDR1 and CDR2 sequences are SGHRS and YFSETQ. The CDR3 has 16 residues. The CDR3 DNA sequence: TGCGCCAGCAGCCCTACTCAGGGGGCGGGAGGAAACACCATATATTTT. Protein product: CASSPTQGAGGNTIYF.

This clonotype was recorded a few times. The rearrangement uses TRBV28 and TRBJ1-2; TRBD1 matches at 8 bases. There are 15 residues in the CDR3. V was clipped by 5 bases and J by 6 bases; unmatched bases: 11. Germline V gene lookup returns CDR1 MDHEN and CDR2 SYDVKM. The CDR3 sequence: CASSPPGGAGDGYTF. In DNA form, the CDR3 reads TGTGCCAGCAGTCCTCCAGGGGGCGCAGGGGATGGCTACACCTTC.

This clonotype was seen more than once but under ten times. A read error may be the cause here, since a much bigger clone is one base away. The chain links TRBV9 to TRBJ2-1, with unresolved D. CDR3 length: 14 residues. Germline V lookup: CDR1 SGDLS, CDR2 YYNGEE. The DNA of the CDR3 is TGTGCCAGCAGCGTACTTCCGAGTAACAATGAGCAGTCCTTC. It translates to CASSVLPSNNEQSF.

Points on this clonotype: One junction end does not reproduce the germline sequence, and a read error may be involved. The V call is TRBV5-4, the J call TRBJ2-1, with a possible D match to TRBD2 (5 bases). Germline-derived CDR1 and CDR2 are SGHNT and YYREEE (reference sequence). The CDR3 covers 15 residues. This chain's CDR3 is CASSLSGGYCNGQFF. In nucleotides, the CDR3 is TGTGCCAGCAGCTTGAGTGGCGGGTATTGCAATGGGCAGTTCTTC.

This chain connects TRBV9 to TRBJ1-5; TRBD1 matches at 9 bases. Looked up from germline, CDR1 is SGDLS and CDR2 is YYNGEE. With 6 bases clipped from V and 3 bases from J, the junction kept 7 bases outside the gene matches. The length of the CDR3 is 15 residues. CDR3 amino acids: CASIGQGMDNQPQHF. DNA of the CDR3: TGTGCCAGCATCGGACAGGGGATGGACAATCAGCCCCAGCATTTT.

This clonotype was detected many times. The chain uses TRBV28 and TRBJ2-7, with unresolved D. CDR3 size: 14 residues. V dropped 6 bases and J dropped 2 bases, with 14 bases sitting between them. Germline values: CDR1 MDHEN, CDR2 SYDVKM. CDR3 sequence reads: CASSLQNPPYEQYF. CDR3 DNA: TGTGCCAGCAGCCTACAGAACCCTCCCTACGAGCAGTACTTC.

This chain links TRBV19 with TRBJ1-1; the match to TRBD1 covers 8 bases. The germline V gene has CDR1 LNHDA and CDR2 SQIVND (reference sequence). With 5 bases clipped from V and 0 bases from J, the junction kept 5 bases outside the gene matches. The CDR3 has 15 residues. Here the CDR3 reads CASSRKQGVNTEAFF. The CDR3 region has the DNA TGTGCCAGTAGTCGAAAACAGGGGGTGAACACTGAAGCTTTCTTT.